A selection of T cell receptor beta chains follows, all from one sample in a study of Ad26.COV2.S vaccination and SARS-CoV-2 variants. TCRdb keeps only in-frame clones here, not all; method: immunoSEQ multiplex PCR. Seen here are about 400,000 clones, 83% observed once, and the top ten hold 7.4%. Sequencing was performed on peripheral blood, taken in a trial of Ad26.COV2.S vaccine versus placebo. These receptors originate from a person between 18 and 60 years old who received the Ad26.COV2.S COVID-19 vaccine or a placebo. Each CDR3 is given with its conserved first and last residue. D genes are given only for firm matches. A row's size may be missing; if present it is once, few, many or a size class.

v_call,d_call,j_call,clone_size,cdr3_aa,cdr3_nt
TRBV4-1,-,TRBJ2-3,-,CASSQWIWGSQYF,TGCGCCAGCAGCCAGTGGATATGGGGGTCTCAGTATTTT
TRBV5-5,-,TRBJ2-5,once,CASSLLVGRGPDKETQYF,TGTGCCAGCAGCCTTCTAGTTGGGCGGGGCCCGGACAAAGAGACCCAGTACTTC
TRBV3-1/TRBV3-2,-,TRBJ2-1,-,CASSLYNEQFF,TGTGCCAGCAGCCTCTACAATGAGCAGTTCTTC
TRBV27,TRBD2,TRBJ2-7,-,CASSSPLAGTGEQYF,TGTGCCAGCAGTTCCCCACTAGCGGGAACGGGAGAGCAGTACTTC
TRBV4-1,-,TRBJ1-4,-,CASSQDPRGGEKLFF,TGCGCCAGCAGCCAAGATCCCCGCGGAGGCGAAAAACTGTTTTTT
TRBV11-1,-,TRBJ1-6,few,CASRSKITDSPLHF,TGTGCCAGCAGATCAAAAATCACGGATTCACCCCTCCACTTT
TRBV5-1,-,TRBJ2-3,-,CASSSLAASTDTQYF,TGCGCCAGCAGCTCCTTAGCGGCAAGCACAGATACGCAGTATTTT
TRBV7-2,-,TRBJ2-7,-,CASSLGHSNEQYF,TGTGCCAGCAGCTTAGGACATTCGAACGAGCAGTACTTC
TRBV7-8,TRBD1,TRBJ2-5,-,CASSLTIGTAQETQYF,TGTGCCAGCAGCCTAACTATTGGGACAGCCCAAGAGACCCAGTACTTC
TRBV3-1/TRBV3-2,-,TRBJ2-2,-,CASSQMDSTGELFF,TGTGCCAGCAGCCAAATGGACAGCACCGGGGAGCTGTTTTTT
TRBV6-5,-,TRBJ2-1,-,CASSYRLAGAYNEQFF,TGTGCCAGCAGTTACCGATTGGCCGGAGCCTACAATGAGCAGTTCTTC
TRBV10-1,TRBD1,TRBJ2-1,-,CASSESMAGGPRPYNEQFF,TGCGCCAGCAGTGAGTCGATGGCAGGGGGCCCTAGGCCCTACAATGAGCAGTTCTTC
TRBV19,-,TRBJ1-2,-,CASSQWDTNYGYTF,TGTGCCAGTAGTCAGTGGGACACGAACTATGGCTACACCTTC
TRBV6-2/TRBV6-3,-,TRBJ1-2,-,CASSYRTAAGGYTF,TGTGCCAGCAGTTACCGGACAGCCGCGGGTGGCTACACCTTC
TRBV5-6,TRBD1,TRBJ2-2,-,CASSSWTGGRTGELFF,TGTGCCAGCAGCTCTTGGACAGGGGGCAGAACCGGGGAGCTGTTTTTT
TRBV24-1,TRBD2,TRBJ2-1,-,CATSDAPGLAGNSYNEQFF,TGTGCCACCAGTGATGCCCCGGGACTAGCGGGTAACTCCTACAATGAGCAGTTCTTC
TRBV27,TRBD2,TRBJ2-1,few,CASRSPGTSGYNEQFF,TGTGCCAGCAGAAGCCCGGGGACTAGCGGCTACAATGAGCAGTTCTTC
TRBV11-1,TRBD1,TRBJ2-5,-,CASSLGQGVETQYF,TGTGCCAGCAGCTTAGGACAGGGTGTGGAGACCCAGTACTTC
TRBV4-2,-,TRBJ1-4,-,CASSPTQNEKLFF,TGTGCCAGCAGCCCGACACAAAATGAAAAACTGTTTTTT
TRBV5-1,-,TRBJ1-1,-,CASSLYGTMNTEAFF,TGCGCCAGCAGCCTTTATGGGACGATGAACACTGAAGCTTTCTTT
TRBV27,-,TRBJ1-5,-,CASSLAGYNQPQHF,TGTGCCAGCAGTCTCGCGGGTTACAATCAGCCCCAGCATTTT
TRBV7-9,TRBD1,TRBJ1-1,-,CASSPGQGNRKWTEAFF,TGTGCCAGCAGCCCCGGACAGGGGAATAGAAAGTGGACTGAAGCTTTCTTT
TRBV2,TRBD1,TRBJ2-7,-,CASSSDRGRYEQYF,TGTGCCAGCAGTTCAGACAGGGGAAGGTACGAGCAGTACTTC